The next 23 T cell receptor beta chains were all read from a single sample in a study of T cells in Graves' hyperthyroidism and ophthalmopathy. RNA transcripts yielded amplified TCR beta CDR3 regions. First-round RT-PCR targeting the TCR CDR3 was performed with the HTBI primer set. TCRdb called the multiplex PCR reads again in MiXCR, with one record for every CDR3 protein. Counted here are 340,000 or so distinct CDR3 sequences, roughly 18% occurring once; the ten biggest clones make up under 55%. Sequenced sample: blood. These receptors all stem from a woman between 45 and 60 years old with Graves' hyperthyroidism.

This clonotype was recorded at least ten times. This chain links TRBV2 with TRBJ2-5; tentative D call: TRBD1 (6 bases). Per germline, CDR1 SNHLY and CDR2 FYNNEI. V gave up 6 bases and J gave up 7 bases, with 9 bases separating them. The CDR3 sequence is 11 residues long. The CDR3 DNA is TGTGCCAGCAGAGAACAGGGGACCCAGTACTTC. Encoded protein: CASREQGTQYF. The full variable domain, completed using reference TRBV2 and TRBJ2-5, is EPEVTQTPSHQVTQMGQEVILRCVPISNHLYFYWYRQILGQKVEFLVSFYNNEISEKSEIFDDQFSVERPDGSNFTLKIRSTKLEDSAMYFCASREQGTQYFGPGTRLLVL.

This clonotype has more than one count but fewer than ten. The chain has TRBV10-2 and TRBJ2-1; 11 nucleotides agree with TRBD2. This CDR3 contains 16 residues. CDR1 and CDR2 (germline): WSHSY, SAAADI. The junction had 5 bases not matched to a gene; V was cut back by 0 bases and J by 7 bases. The CDR3 spells CASSESLAGGQNEQFF. As DNA, the CDR3 is TGCGCCAGCAGTGAGTCTTTAGCGGGGGGGCAGAATGAGCAGTTCTTC.

This rearrangement joins TRBV6-1 to TRBJ2-3; D might be TRBD2 (6 bases). V dropped 8 bases and J dropped 0 bases, with 15 bases sitting between them. This CDR3 region has 15 residues. The germline CDR1 and CDR2 sequences are MNHNS and SASEGT. CDR3 loop: CASRSGGASTDTQYF. The CDR3, as DNA: TGTGCCAGCCGGTCGGGCGGGGCGAGCACAGATACGCAGTATTTT.

The DNA of the CDR3 is TGTGCGTTGGGGACTGGGGTTGGCTACACCTTC. Its translation is CALGTGVGYTF. The gene calls are TRBV7-9 and TRBJ1-2; perhaps TRBD1 as D (5 bases). From germline, CDR1 is SEHNR and CDR2 FQNEAQ (reference sequence). The CDR3 totals 11 residues. The whole variable domain, filled in from reference TRBV7-9 and TRBJ1-2, reads DTGVSQNPRHKITKRGQNVTFRCDPISEHNRLYWYRQTLGQGPEFLTYFQNEAQLEKSRLLSDRFSAERPKGSFSTLEIQRTEQGDSAMYLCALGTGVGYTFGSGTRLTVV.

This clonotype was found a few times. The rearrangement joins TRBV20-1 to TRBJ2-1, with 8 bases identical to TRBD1. This CDR3 contains 13 residues. Losses at the gene ends were 6 bases for V and 6 bases for J; bases not matched to a gene: 7. Germline V lookup: CDR1 DFQATT, CDR2 SNEGSKA (reference sequence). The CDR3: CSAGQGSRNEQFF. The CDR3 DNA sequence: TGCAGTGCCGGACAGGGTTCGCGCAATGAGCAGTTCTTC.

The table lists this clonotype with many counts. CDR3 residues: CASSQAVLAGEQYF. In DNA, the CDR3 is TGTGCCAGCAGTCAAGCGGTGCTCGCCGGGGAGCAGTACTTC. V and J are TRBV27 and TRBJ2-7, with D perhaps TRBD2 (5 bases). V was clipped by 5 bases and J by 7 bases, with 18 bases between them. CDR3 length: 14 residues. CDR1 is MNHEY and CDR2 is SMNVEV in the germline V gene (reference sequence).

This clonotype has a count of ten or more. This chain uses TRBV30 with TRBJ2-7; 7 bases line up with TRBD2. This CDR3 spans 14 amino acids. Germline V gives CDR1 GTSNPN, CDR2 SVGIG (reference sequence). V was clipped by 0 bases and J by 2 bases; unmatched bases: 4. The DNA of the CDR3 is TGTGCCTGGAGTGTAGGGACTACAGCCTACGAGCAGTACTTC. Its protein product is CAWSVGTTAYEQYF.

This clonotype was detected only a few times. The chain couples TRBV5-6 to TRBJ1-1; the D is unclear. The germline V and J ends were trimmed by 4 bases and 0 bases, with 10 bases remaining between them. Per the germline V gene, CDR1 is SGHDT and CDR2 is YYEEEE. This CDR3 is built from 14 residues. For the CDR3, the DNA is TGTGCCAGCAGCAGGAGGACGGTGAACACTGAAGCTTTCTTT. This translates into CASSRRTVNTEAFF.

This chain links TRBV11-2 with TRBJ2-1; a weak D match, TRBD2 (5 bases). The CDR3 has 15 amino acids. V was pared by 3 bases and J by 3 bases, with 12 bases between. Per the germline V gene, CDR1 is SGHAT and CDR2 is FQNNGV. CDR3 sequence: CASSLTSDYYNEQFF. The CDR3 DNA reads TGTGCCAGCAGCTTGACAAGCGACTACTACAATGAGCAGTTCTTC.

Only a few counts were recorded for this clonotype. Its ends do not fully match the called genes, so a read error is possible. The V and J genes are TRBV6-1 and TRBJ2-7, with 8 bases aligning to TRBD1. The germline gives CDR1 MNHNS, CDR2 SASEGT. This CDR3 has 11 amino acids. CDR3 amino acids: CASGQGNEQYF. CDR3 DNA sequence: TGCGCCAGCGGACAGGGTAACGAGCAGTACTTC.

With regard to this clonotype: The junction and the germline gene differ at one end; a read error may be behind it. The genes are TRBV7-2 and TRBJ2-3; D is perhaps TRBD2 (6 bases). This CDR3 is built from 15 residues. Germline V gene lookup returns CDR1 SGHTA and CDR2 FQGNSA. The chain's CDR3 is CASSLRAGSTDAQYF. Written as DNA, the CDR3 is TGTGCCAGCAGCTTGAGGGCGGGGAGCACAGATGCGCAGTATTTT.

V gene TRBV6-2 or TRBV6-3 combines with J gene TRBJ2-1; 9 positions match TRBD1. V lost 10 bases, J lost 8 bases, and 12 bases stayed unmatched. In germline, CDR1 is MNHEY, CDR2 SVGEGT. The CDR3 covers 14 residues. Here the CDR3 DNA reads TGTGCCACTAGAACCGGGACAGGGAGCGATGAGCAGTTCTTC. This encodes CATRTGTGSDEQFF.

This clonotype was seen repeatedly, ten times or more. This rearrangement joins TRBV7-9 to TRBJ2-7; D possibly uses TRBD1 or TRBD2 (5 bases each). Trimming cost V 5 bases and J 2 bases, with 13 bases left between them. The CDR3 covers 14 residues. Germline V gives CDR1 SEHNR, CDR2 FQNEAQ (reference sequence). The CDR3 sequence is CASSPLGPAYEQYF. The CDR3, as DNA: TGTGCCAGCAGCCCTTTGGGACCCGCCTACGAGCAGTACTTC.

This clonotype was seen only a few times. This rearrangement joins TRBV12-3 or TRBV12-4 to TRBJ2-1; no definite D call. The CDR3 contains 12 residues. V was cut by 2 bases and J by 6 bases, with 5 bases left in between. The CDR3 DNA follows: TGTGCCAGCAGTTTATACACCAATGAGCAGTTCTTC. The encoded protein is CASSLYTNEQFF.

This clonotype was found many times. This chain uses TRBV28 with TRBJ2-5; a weak D match, TRBD1 (6 bases). Deletions cut 5 bases from V and 5 bases from J, with 18 bases between. There are 15 residues in the CDR3. CDR1 MDHEN and CDR2 SYDVKM come from the germline V gene. The CDR3 sequence: CASSLSSGALETQYF. The DNA for the CDR3 is TGTGCCAGCAGTCTCTCCTCAGGGGCACTTGAGACCCAGTACTTC.

As for this clonotype: One junction end does not reproduce the germline sequence, and a read error may be involved. The gene calls are TRBV3-1 and TRBJ1-1; no definite D call. The CDR3 is made up of 14 amino acids. Looked up from germline, CDR1 is LGHDT and CDR2 is YNNKEL (reference sequence). CDR3 in DNA: TGTGCCGGCAGCCAAGATTTGGCGGCTGGGTTAGCTTTCTTT. Translated, it gives CAGSQDLAAGLAFF.

The sample holds many counts of this clonotype. The J gene is TRBJ2-3, the V gene TRBV6-1, with D maybe TRBD1 (6 bases). In germline, CDR1 is MNHNS, CDR2 SASEGT. The V end was cut by 6 bases, the J end by 2 bases, with 12 bases between. The CDR3 totals 14 residues. The CDR3 here is CASRRQGYTDTQYF. The CDR3 DNA reads TGTGCCAGCAGGAGGCAGGGGTACACAGATACGCAGTATTTT.

This clonotype was seen more than once but under ten times. The chain uses TRBV7-8 and TRBJ1-6; D uncertain. The CDR3 totals 16 residues. Germline V lookup: CDR1 SGHVS, CDR2 FQNEAQ. Trimming cost V 4 bases and J 13 bases, with 23 bases left between them. CDR3 sequence reads: CASSSVSLPVLSPLHF. CDR3 nucleotide sequence: TGTGCCAGCAGCTCCGTATCCCTCCCGGTACTTAGCCCCCTCCACTTT.

In its sample, this clonotype was seen many times. The J gene is TRBJ2-3, the V gene TRBV18, with TRBD2 identical over 7 bases. The J segment lost 4 bases and the V segment lost 3 bases, leaving 4 bases of the junction unmatched. Germline-derived CDR1 and CDR2 are KGHSH and LQKENI. CDR3 length: 14 amino acids. The CDR3 loop reads CASSPGEGADTQYF. DNA for the CDR3: TGTGCCAGCTCACCGGGGGAGGGAGCAGATACGCAGTATTTT.

The CDR3 DNA reads as TGTGCCAGCAGCTGGACTAGCGGGATGGGCGAGCAGTACTTC. Its translation: CASSWTSGMGEQYF. The chain uses TRBV5-4 and TRBJ2-7; TRBD2 agrees at 12 bases. V trimming: 3 bases; J trimming: 6 bases; junction bases outside the gene matches: 4. The germline V gene has CDR1 SGHNT and CDR2 YYREEE (reference sequence). The CDR3 is 14 residues long.

The chain carries TRBV4-1 and TRBJ1-2; a weak D match, TRBD1 (5 bases). The CDR3 runs to 13 residues. CDR1 and CDR2 from the germline V gene are MGHRA and YSYEKL. V dropped 3 bases and J dropped 6 bases, with 11 bases sitting between them. CDR3 sequence: CASSQRGADGYTF. CDR3 bases: TGCGCCAGCAGCCAGAGGGGCGCAGATGGCTACACCTTC.

There are a few counts of this clonotype. The rearrangement joins TRBV29-1 to TRBJ2-3; D gene uncertain. Germline-derived CDR1 and CDR2 are SQVTM and ANQGSEA. The CDR3 has 14 residues. Trimming pared 1 base from V and 0 bases from J, leaving 8 bases between. The CDR3 loop reads CSVEGPRSTDTQYF. As DNA, the CDR3 is TGCAGCGTTGAAGGCCCTCGTAGCACAGATACGCAGTATTTT.

This clonotype was picked up many times. J is TRBJ2-7 and V is TRBV3-1; D remains ambiguous. Trimming pared 3 bases from V and 0 bases from J, leaving 12 bases between. Germline V gene lookup returns CDR1 LGHDT and CDR2 YNNKEL (reference sequence). The CDR3 totals 15 residues. The CDR3 nucleotides read TGTGCCAGCAGCCAGTTTGTAGGGTTCTCCTACGAGCAGTACTTC. It is translated as CASSQFVGFSYEQYF.